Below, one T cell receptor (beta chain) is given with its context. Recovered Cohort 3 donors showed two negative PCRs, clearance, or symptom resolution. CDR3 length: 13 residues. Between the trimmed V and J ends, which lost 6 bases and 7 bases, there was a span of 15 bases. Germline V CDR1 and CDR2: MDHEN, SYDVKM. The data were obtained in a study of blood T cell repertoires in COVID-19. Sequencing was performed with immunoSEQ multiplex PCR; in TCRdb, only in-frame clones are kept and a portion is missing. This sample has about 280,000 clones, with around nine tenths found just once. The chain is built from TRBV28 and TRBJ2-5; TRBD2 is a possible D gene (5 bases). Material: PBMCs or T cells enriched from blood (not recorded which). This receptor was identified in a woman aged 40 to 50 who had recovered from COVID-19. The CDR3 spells CASRVTRLGTQYF. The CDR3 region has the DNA TGTGCCAGCAGGGTAACTAGGTTAGGGACCCAGTACTTC.